What follows is one TCR beta chain and its context. Its antigen is as yet unknown. The data were obtained in a study of T cells in Graves' hyperthyroidism and ophthalmopathy. In the study overall: Once the initial diagnosis was made, peripheral blood was obtained before any treatment. Study-wide results and caveats: For ophthalmopathy, model prediction preceded onset by a median 6.5 months.

The CDR3 loop spans 16 amino acids. Per germline, CDR1 MNHEY and CDR2 SMNVEV (reference sequence). Trimming removed 2 bases from V and 1 base from J; junction bases left unmatched: 5. The source material, RNA transcripts, was used to amplify TCR beta CDR3 regions. TCR CDR3 regions were first amplified by RT-PCR with HTBI primers. TCRdb re-called the multiplex PCR reads through MiXCR, storing one row per CDR3 protein. The sample records fewer than 900,000 distinct CDR3 sequences, approximately 19% being singletons. The patients, who ranged from 18 to 65 in age, presented with newly diagnosed hyperthyroidism lasting under 2 months.

The chain links TRBV27 to TRBJ2-1, with 7 bases identical to TRBD1. What was sequenced was blood. This TCR was sampled from a woman aged 50 to 60 with Graves' hyperthyroidism that later progressed to Graves' ophthalmopathy. CDR3 nucleotide sequence: TGTGCCAGCAGTTTAGAAACAGGGGTGTCCTACAATGAGCAGTTCTTC. Protein sequence: CASSLETGVSYNEQFF.